The 29 T cell receptor beta chains in this list originate from one sample, sequenced in a study of T cell responses to AZD1222 COVID-19 vaccine. Profiling relied on immunoSEQ multiplex PCR, and the TCRdb table lists in-frame clones only, not all of them. This sample has approximately 88,000 clones, with around 73% found just once. The material was peripheral blood, obtained on day 0 of AZD1222 vaccination. The receptors stem from an adult in good health.

The rearrangement joins TRBV6-6 to TRBJ2-1; D possibly corresponds to TRBD1 (5 bases). V was clipped by 6 bases and J by 4 bases, with 10 bases between them. The length of the CDR3 is 13 residues. Germline values: CDR1 MNHNY, CDR2 SVGAGI (reference sequence). DNA for the CDR3: TGTGCCAGCAGCCGCGACAGTTACAATGAGCAGTTCTTC. It specifies CASSRDSYNEQFF.

In its sample, this clone was seen once. The rearrangement uses TRBV24-1 and TRBJ2-1; the D call may be TRBD1 or TRBD2 (6 bases each). Germline loops: CDR1 KGHDR, CDR2 SFDVKD. This CDR3 has 16 amino acids. Trimming took 2 bases from V and 3 from J, leaving 13 bases between them. The CDR3, as DNA: TGTGCCACCAGTGATTACGGGGGCCGGGACTACAATGAGCAGTTCTTC. It encodes CATSDYGGRDYNEQFF.

The rearrangement links TRBV18 to TRBJ1-2; 9 nucleotides align to TRBD1. The V and J ends lost 2 bases and 0 bases, in that order; junction bases with no gene match: 4. Germline V lookup: CDR1 KGHSH, CDR2 LQKENI. The CDR3 has 16 amino acids. CDR3 nucleotide sequence: TGTGCCAGCTCACCAGGGACAGGGACGGCTAACTATGGCTACACCTTC. Translated, it gives CASSPGTGTANYGYTF.

J is TRBJ2-3 and V is TRBV18; D is unresolved. V was clipped by 4 bases and J by 5 bases, with 7 bases between them. The germline V gene encodes CDR1 KGHSH and CDR2 LQKENI. The CDR3 loop spans 12 amino acids. CDR3 region: CASSHPVDTQYF. Here the CDR3 DNA reads TGTGCCAGCTCACATCCGGTAGATACGCAGTATTTT.

The chain carries TRBV5-1 and TRBJ2-3, with TRBD2 matching 9 bases. The V gene's germline CDR1 is SGHRS and CDR2 YFSETQ. The CDR3 contains 17 residues. Unmatched junction bases numbered 9, after V lost 0 bases and J lost 4 bases. CDR3 in amino acids: CASSLEFSGSIADTQYF. The CDR3 region has the DNA TGCGCCAGCAGCTTGGAGTTTAGCGGGAGTATCGCAGATACGCAGTATTTT.

Comments on this clone: The same CDR3 also results from other DNA sequences found in this sample. The rearrangement links TRBV2 to TRBJ1-1; D not resolved. The CDR3 is 13 residues long. The germline V gene has CDR1 SNHLY and CDR2 FYNNEI. Trimming left V 4 bases short and J 0 bases short, with 6 bases between. The CDR3 sequence: CASSGEMNTEAFF. The CDR3 DNA is TGTGCCAGCAGTGGCGAGATGAACACTGAAGCTTTCTTT.

In its sample, this clone was seen a few times. The genes are TRBV28 and TRBJ2-7; 8 nucleotides match TRBD2. The CDR3 runs to 15 residues. V gave up 2 bases and J gave up 2 bases; unmatched junction bases: 5. CDR1 MDHEN and CDR2 SYDVKM come from the germline V gene. The CDR3 sequence is CASSLAEAGAYEQYF. CDR3 bases: TGTGCCAGCAGTTTAGCGGAAGCGGGAGCCTACGAGCAGTACTTC. The full variable domain, with the rest looked up from reference TRBV28 and TRBJ2-7, is DVKVTQSSRYLVKRTGEKVFLECVQDMDHENMFWYRQDPGLGLRLIYFSYDVKMKEKGDIPEGYSVSREKKERFSLILESASTNQTSMYLCASSLAEAGAYEQYFGPGTRLTVT.

In DNA form, the CDR3 reads TGCGCCAGCAGCCAAGGTCTCTGGGACACAGATACGCAGTATTTT. This sequence encodes CASSQGLWDTDTQYF. J is TRBJ2-3 and V is TRBV4-3; no firm D call. Trimming stripped 1 base from V and 2 bases from J, with 10 bases between. In germline, CDR1 is LGHNA, CDR2 YSLEER. CDR3 length equals 15 residues.

V usage is TRBV28 and J usage is TRBJ2-1; 7 nucleotides line up with TRBD2. The CDR3 has 18 residues. Germline CDR1 reads MDHEN; CDR2 reads SYDVKM. The trim removed 3 bases at V and 1 base at J, leaving 12 bases unmatched. DNA for the CDR3: TGTGCCAGCAGTTTTACAGCGGGACTCAGCACGTCCTACAATGAGCAGTTCTTC. It specifies CASSFTAGLSTSYNEQFF.

This clone was recorded only once. This chain uses TRBV30 with TRBJ2-3; tentative D call: TRBD1 (6 bases). Trimming removed 0 bases at V and 3 bases at J, with 13 bases between. This CDR3 is 15 amino acids long. The germline V gene encodes CDR1 GTSNPN and CDR2 SVGIG (reference sequence). The CDR3 bases are TGTGCCTGGAGTGTACTGGACAGCTGGACAGATACGCAGTATTTT. This gives the protein CAWSVLDSWTDTQYF.

The chain carries TRBV30 and TRBJ1-1, with D uncertain. Germline-derived CDR1 and CDR2 are GTSNPN and SVGIG (reference sequence). Deletions cut 5 bases from V and 5 bases from J, with 12 bases between. CDR3 length: 12 amino acids. In nucleotides, the CDR3 is TGTGCCTGGGGACGGCCTTCAACTGAAGCTTTCTTT. This translates into CAWGRPSTEAFF.

This clone showed up just a few times. The chain recombines TRBV6-2 or TRBV6-3 with TRBJ2-4; D remains ambiguous. CDR3 length: 15 amino acids. Germline V CDR1 and CDR2: MNHEY, SVGEGT. The ends were cut back, 4 bases at V and 1 base at J, with 11 bases in the middle. The CDR3 spells CASSSKESAKNIQYF. In DNA, the CDR3 is TGTGCCAGCAGTTCCAAGGAGTCCGCCAAAAACATTCAGTACTTC.

The rearrangement joins TRBV19 to TRBJ2-2, with D possibly matching TRBD2 (7 bases). Trimming shortened V by 7 bases and J by 3 bases, and 12 bases separated the two germline ends. Germline CDR1 and CDR2: LNHDA and SQIVND (reference sequence). This CDR3 spans 14 amino acids. This CDR3 is CASISGGYTGELFF. CDR3 bases: TGTGCCAGTATATCGGGGGGCTACACCGGGGAGCTGTTTTTT.

The CDR3 region is CASSLGRDQETQYF. Written as DNA, the CDR3 is TGCGCCAGCAGCTTGGGCAGGGACCAAGAGACCCAGTACTTC. The V and J genes are TRBV5-1 and TRBJ2-5; TRBD1 might be the D (5 bases). Trimming pared 0 bases from V and 0 bases from J, leaving 6 bases between. Looked up from germline, CDR1 is SGHRS and CDR2 is YFSETQ. The CDR3 extends over 14 amino acids.

This rearrangement joins TRBV5-1 to TRBJ1-5, with D perhaps TRBD1 (5 bases). Trimming took off 4 bases at V and 0 bases at J, with 11 bases between the two ends. The CDR3 is 15 residues long. The germline V gene has CDR1 SGHRS and CDR2 YFSETQ. The CDR3 nucleotides read TGCGCCAGCAGCCCCCGTGGGGCTAGCAATCAGCCCCAGCATTTT. The encoded protein is CASSPRGASNQPQHF.

This clone occurred once. This sequence joins TRBV19 and TRBJ2-7; 8 bases match TRBD1. The CDR3 sequence is 15 residues long. CDR1 and CDR2 from the germline V gene are LNHDA and SQIVND (reference sequence). Germline trimming cut 0 bases from V and 5 bases from J; bases unmatched to any gene: 6. In DNA, the CDR3 is TGTGCCAGTAGTATAGACCTGACAGGGGAGGACGAGCAGTACTTC. Amino acids: CASSIDLTGEDEQYF.

Within the sample, this clone is large. The rearrangement uses TRBV27 and TRBJ2-7; 10 nucleotides agree with TRBD2. This CDR3 contains 13 residues. CDR1 is MNHEY, CDR2 SMNVEV, per germline (reference sequence). With 9 bases clipped from V and 5 bases from J, the junction kept 7 bases outside the gene matches. CDR3: CASSSGSVNEQYF. The CDR3 bases are TGTGCCAGTTCTAGCGGGAGTGTCAACGAGCAGTACTTC.

J is TRBJ2-7 and V is TRBV5-4; 8 bases align to TRBD1. The V segment lost 4 bases and the J segment 3 bases; nucleotides outside the gene matches: 6. CDR3 length: 14 amino acids. Per the germline V gene, CDR1 is SGHNT and CDR2 is YYREEE (reference sequence). CDR3 residues: CASSHSTGDYEQYF. CDR3 nucleotide sequence: TGTGCCAGCAGCCACTCGACAGGGGACTACGAGCAGTACTTC.

The rearrangement uses TRBV11-3 and TRBJ2-3, with 13 bases aligning to TRBD2. The CDR3 has 16 amino acids. The germline gives CDR1 SGHNT, CDR2 YENEEA. Losses at the gene ends were 5 bases for V and 2 bases for J; bases not matched to a gene: 4. Here the CDR3 DNA reads TGTGCCAGCAGCGTTGGGACTAGCGGGGACACAGATACGCAGTATTTT. This gives the protein CASSVGTSGDTDTQYF.

The chain uses TRBV27 and TRBJ1-1; D gene uncertain. The CDR3 has 14 residues. Germline lookup yields CDR1 MNHEY and CDR2 SMNVEV (reference sequence). V shed 4 bases and J shed 1 base, with 10 bases lying between them. The CDR3 region is CASSSNRANTEAFF. The CDR3 region has the DNA TGTGCCAGCAGTTCCAACCGGGCGAACACTGAAGCTTTCTTT.

V usage is TRBV5-4 and J usage is TRBJ1-3, with D unresolved. The CDR3 length is 14 residues. Trimming took off 3 bases at V and 1 base at J, with 8 bases between the two ends. Germline V gene lookup returns CDR1 SGHNT and CDR2 YYREEE (reference sequence). CDR3 sequence reads: CASSSATSGNTIYF. The CDR3 DNA reads TGTGCCAGCAGCTCGGCAACATCTGGAAACACCATATATTTT.

This chain connects TRBV10-3 to TRBJ2-1; the match to TRBD2 covers 14 bases. V lost 7 bases to trimming and J lost 9 bases; unmatched junction nucleotides: 14. CDR1 is ENHRY, CDR2 SYGVKD, per germline. The length of the CDR3 is 17 residues. CDR3 DNA: TGTGCCATCACTCCGGGACTAGCGGGAGCGGGGAGGAGTGAGCAGTTCTTC. The encoded protein is CAITPGLAGAGRSEQFF.

The CDR3 region has the DNA TGTGCCAGCAGCTTAATAGGGTCTCACTATGGCTACACCTTC. Amino acid sequence: CASSLIGSHYGYTF. The chain is built from TRBV5-4 and TRBJ1-2, with unresolved D. The ends were cut back, 2 bases at V and 3 bases at J, with 11 bases in the middle. Germline CDR1 SGHNT, CDR2 YYREEE (reference sequence). The length of the CDR3 is 14 residues.

The V and J genes are TRBV10-2 and TRBJ2-1; D is unresolved. This CDR3 region has 12 residues. Germline values: CDR1 WSHSY, CDR2 SAAADI. Trimming took 8 bases from V and 6 from J, leaving 11 bases between them. The CDR3 loop reads CASEVQPNEQFF. CDR3 DNA: TGCGCCAGCGAAGTCCAGCCCAATGAGCAGTTCTTC.

The genes are TRBV30 and TRBJ2-2; tentatively, D is TRBD2 (5 bases). V shed 7 bases and J shed 4 bases, with 13 bases lying between them. The CDR3 has 13 amino acids. Germline V gene data show CDR1 as GTSNPN and CDR2 as SVGIG (reference sequence). CDR3 bases: TGTGCCTCCTCTAGCTTCGGCACCGGGGAGCTGTTTTTT. Its protein product is CASSSFGTGELFF.

The chain recombines TRBV6-2 or TRBV6-3 with TRBJ2-3; TRBD1 matches at 7 bases. The V and J ends lost 2 bases and 3 bases, in that order; junction bases with no gene match: 11. Germline V gene lookup returns CDR1 MNHEY and CDR2 SVGEGT. This CDR3 contains 17 residues. DNA for the CDR3: TGTGCCAGCAGTTACGACCAGGGACAGCGGTGGACAGATACGCAGTATTTT. It yields the protein CASSYDQGQRWTDTQYF.

The chain recombines TRBV18 with TRBJ2-5; 8 positions match TRBD2. This CDR3 contains 15 residues. Trimming took 5 bases from V and 4 from J; bases not matched to a gene: 9. CDR1 and CDR2 from the germline V gene are KGHSH and LQKENI. CDR3 DNA sequence: TGTGCCAGCTCAATTGGTAGCGGGACTGCAGAGACCCAGTACTTC. As protein: CASSIGSGTAETQYF.

This clone was seen just once. The gene calls are TRBV2 and TRBJ1-1, with 7 bases aligning to TRBD1. V trimming: 9 bases; J trimming: 1 base; junction bases outside the gene matches: 8. The CDR3 extends over 14 amino acids. Germline CDR1 SNHLY, CDR2 FYNNEI. The CDR3 here is CASGQVFGNTEAFF. Here the CDR3 DNA reads TGTGCCAGTGGACAGGTGTTTGGGAACACTGAAGCTTTCTTT.

The CDR3 DNA reads TGTGCCAGCAGCCAAGAAAGTTCTCTTGAAGCTTTCTTT. It yields the protein CASSQESSLEAFF. The chain joins TRBV3-1 (or the pseudogene TRBV3-2) to TRBJ1-1; D is unclear. Germline V CDR1 and CDR2: LGHDT, YNNKEL (reference sequence). V lost 0 bases to trimming and J lost 7 bases, with 9 bases between them. The CDR3 is 13 residues long.